The next 16 T cell receptor beta chains were all read from a single sample in a study of regulatory T cells in long-lasting Graves disease. CDR3 regions were amplified by Arm-PCR using iRepertoire HTBI primers to build TCR beta libraries. TCRdb processed the multiplex PCR reads anew with MiXCR; each CDR3 protein has one entry. Of about 620,000 distinct CDR3 sequences in the sample, roughly 15% were seen once. Indicated time point: newly diagnosed GD, antithyroid drugs for less than 3 months. Extracted RNA from PBMCs served as the source of the TCR library. Separately, the same data were catalogued under a study of T cells in Graves' hyperthyroidism and ophthalmopathy.

The specimen was peripheral blood mononuclear cells (PBMCs), collected at new diagnosis, from a patient treated with antithyroid drugs. Every receptor here comes from a woman aged 25 to 39 with Graves disease.

This clonotype showed up many times. The chain joins TRBV11-2 to TRBJ2-3; 14 positions agree with TRBD2. Looked up from germline, CDR1 is SGHAT and CDR2 is FQNNGV. This CDR3 comprises 16 residues. V shed 5 bases and J 9 bases; nucleotides not matched to a gene: 10. The CDR3 protein is CASSPEAGLAGVTQYF. DNA for the CDR3: TGTGCCAGCAGCCCAGAAGCGGGACTAGCGGGAGTAACGCAGTATTTT.

To note about this clonotype: This may come from a read error, since a much larger clone is one base off. The rearrangement links TRBV12-5 to TRBJ2-1, with D perhaps TRBD1 (6 bases). CDR3 length: 14 amino acids. The germline gives CDR1 LGHNT, CDR2 FRNRAP. As DNA, the CDR3 is TGTGCTAGTGGTTTGACAGGGAAGGGCAATGAGCAGTTATTC. This codes for CASGLTGKGNEQLF.

CDR3 in DNA: TGCAGTGCTAGAGCTGGCCCAGCGGGAAGCCATGAGCAGTTCTTC. It yields the protein CSARAGPAGSHEQFF. J is TRBJ2-1 and V is TRBV20-1; TRBD2 matches 7 bases. The CDR3 consists of 15 residues. The germline gives CDR1 DFQATT, CDR2 SNEGSKA (reference sequence). Trimming removed 1 base from V and 8 bases from J; junction bases left unmatched: 11.

There are many counts of this clonotype. The CDR3: CASSHKGTVETQYF. Written as DNA, the CDR3 is TGTGCCAGCAGCCACAAGGGGACAGTAGAGACCCAGTACTTC. The genes are TRBV7-9 and TRBJ2-5, with 7 positions matching TRBD1. CDR3 length: 14 amino acids. Losses at the gene ends were 5 bases for V and 4 bases for J; bases not matched to a gene: 7. Looked up from germline, CDR1 is SEHNR and CDR2 is FQNEAQ (reference sequence).

This clonotype was counted a few times. The J gene is TRBJ2-2, the V gene TRBV19; 8 nucleotides line up with TRBD1. Per germline, CDR1 LNHDA and CDR2 SQIVND (reference sequence). The trim removed 9 bases at V and 5 bases at J, leaving 5 bases unmatched. The CDR3 contains 13 residues. CDR3 in DNA: TGTGCCAGCACGACAGGGGTGACCGGGGAGCTGTTTTTT. The encoded protein is CASTTGVTGELFF.

This clonotype was counted only a few times. The chain employs TRBV20-1 and TRBJ2-3, with D perhaps matching TRBD1 or TRBD2 (7 bases each). Germline CDR1 reads DFQATT; CDR2 reads SNEGSKA (reference sequence). V lost 5 bases to trimming and J lost 3 bases, with 18 bases between them. The CDR3 has 15 residues. The CDR3 coding sequence is TGCAGTGCTGAGGGGTCGCAGGGGGGGACAGATACGCAGTATTTT. Translated, it gives CSAEGSQGGTDTQYF.

This clonotype was counted at least ten times. The chain carries TRBV28 and TRBJ1-1, with a weak D call TRBD1 (6 bases). The CDR3 consists of 16 residues. CDR1 and CDR2 (germline): MDHEN, SYDVKM. Between the trimmed V and J ends, which lost 3 bases and 1 base, there was a span of 15 bases. Here the CDR3 reads CASSFYPQGGNTEAFF. CDR3 DNA: TGTGCCAGCAGTTTCTACCCACAGGGCGGGAACACTGAAGCTTTCTTT.

This chain joins TRBV9 and TRBJ1-2; D is unresolved. The CDR3 is made up of 14 amino acids. V was pared by 0 bases and J by 0 bases, with 6 bases between. Germline V gene data show CDR1 as SGDLS and CDR2 as YYNGEE. The CDR3 DNA sequence: TGTGCCAGCAGCGTAGATCCTACTAACTATGGCTACACCTTC. Translating gives CASSVDPTNYGYTF.

This clonotype was picked up a small number of times. The chain recombines TRBV10-3 with TRBJ1-6; D may be TRBD1 (6 bases). The length of the CDR3 is 14 residues. Germline assignment: CDR1 ENHRY and CDR2 SYGVKD. Trimming stripped 10 bases from V and 5 bases from J, with 15 bases between. CDR3 DNA sequence: TGTGCCACCCGGCACAGGGATGATAATTCACCCCTCCACTTT. It codes for CATRHRDDNSPLHF.

This clonotype came up many times. This chain links TRBV28 with TRBJ1-2; D is undetermined. Germline V gives CDR1 MDHEN, CDR2 SYDVKM. V was trimmed by 2 bases and J by 0 bases, leaving 7 bases between them. The CDR3 loop spans 14 amino acids. Written as DNA, the CDR3 is TGTGCCAGCAGTTTACCGCTAGCTAACTATGGCTACACCTTC. This codes for CASSLPLANYGYTF.

This clonotype was recorded at least ten times. The chain carries TRBV11-2 and TRBJ2-1; TRBD2 matches 7 bases. This CDR3 is 16 amino acids long. V gave up 3 bases and J gave up 7 bases; unmatched junction bases: 12. The V gene's germline CDR1 is SGHAT and CDR2 FQNNGV. This chain's CDR3 is CASSLVGGAGRNEQFF. CDR3 nucleotides: TGTGCCAGCAGCTTGGTGGGGGGAGCGGGGAGGAATGAGCAGTTCTTC. Complete variable domain (other parts from reference TRBV11-2 and TRBJ2-1): EAGVAQSPRYKIIEKRQSVAFWCNPISGHATLYWYQQILGQGPKLLIQFQNNGVVDDSQLPKDRFSAERLKGVDSTLKIQPAKLEDSAVYLCASSLVGGAGRNEQFFGPGTRLTVL.

The chain recombines TRBV28 with TRBJ2-1, with a weak D call TRBD1 (5 bases). Trimming shortened V by 7 bases and J by 7 bases, and 11 bases separated the two germline ends. Looked up from germline, CDR1 is MDHEN and CDR2 is SYDVKM. This CDR3 is 12 amino acids long. The CDR3, as DNA: TGTGCCAGCATACAGGTCCCGAATGAGCAGTTCTTC. Its translation: CASIQVPNEQFF.

This chain links TRBV20-1 with TRBJ2-1; tentatively, D is TRBD2 (6 bases). This CDR3 spans 15 amino acids. Trimming pared 6 bases from V and 4 bases from J, leaving 19 bases between. Germline V CDR1 and CDR2: DFQATT, SNEGSKA (reference sequence). The CDR3 DNA reads TGCAGTGCAAGTGGCCTATCCGGGGGTTACAATGAGCAGTTCTTC. This codes for CSASGLSGGYNEQFF.

Only a few counts were recorded for this clonotype. CDR3 loop: CSAISRDGNIQYF. The DNA for the CDR3 is TGCAGTGCTATTTCGCGGGACGGCAACATTCAGTACTTC. This chain connects TRBV20-1 to TRBJ2-4, with D possibly TRBD2 on 6 matching bases. The CDR3 runs to 13 residues. Between the trimmed V and J ends, which lost 4 bases and 7 bases, there was a span of 14 bases. Germline CDR1 reads DFQATT; CDR2 reads SNEGSKA (reference sequence).

This clonotype has a handful of counts. The chain couples TRBV27 to TRBJ2-3; 14 nucleotides match TRBD2. The germline CDR1 and CDR2 sequences are MNHEY and SMNVEV (reference sequence). Germline trimming cut 6 bases from V and 5 bases from J; bases unmatched to any gene: 10. The CDR3 spans 17 residues. Written as DNA, the CDR3 is TGTGCCAGCAGGACACCCCCGGGACTAGCGGGAGAAGATACGCAGTATTTT. Amino acid sequence: CASRTPPGLAGEDTQYF.

This clonotype was detected ten times or more. This chain links TRBV28 with TRBJ2-1; 7 positions match TRBD2. The CDR3 consists of 17 residues. CDR1 MDHEN and CDR2 SYDVKM come from the germline V gene. J lost 4 bases, V lost 6 bases, and 15 bases had no gene match. The CDR3, as DNA: TGTGCCAGCAGGTCAGAAGCGGGACGGGATGGGTACAATGAGCAGTTCTTC. Translated: CASRSEAGRDGYNEQFF.